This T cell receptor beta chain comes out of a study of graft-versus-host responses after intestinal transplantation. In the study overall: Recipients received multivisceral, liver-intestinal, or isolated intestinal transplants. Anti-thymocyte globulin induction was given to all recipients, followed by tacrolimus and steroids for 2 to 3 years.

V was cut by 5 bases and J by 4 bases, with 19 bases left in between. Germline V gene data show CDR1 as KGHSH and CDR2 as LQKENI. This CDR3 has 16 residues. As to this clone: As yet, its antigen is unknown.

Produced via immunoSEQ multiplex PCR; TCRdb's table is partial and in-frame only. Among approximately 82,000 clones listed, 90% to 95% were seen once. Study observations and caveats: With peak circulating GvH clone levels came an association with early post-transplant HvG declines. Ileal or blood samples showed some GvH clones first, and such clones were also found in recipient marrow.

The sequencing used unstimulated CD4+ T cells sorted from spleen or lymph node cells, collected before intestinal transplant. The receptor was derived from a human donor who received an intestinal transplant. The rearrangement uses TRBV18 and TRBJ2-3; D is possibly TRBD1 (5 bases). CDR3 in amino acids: CASSVQVLGRADTQYF. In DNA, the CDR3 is TGTGCCAGCTCAGTACAGGTCCTGGGTCGTGCAGATACGCAGTATTTT.